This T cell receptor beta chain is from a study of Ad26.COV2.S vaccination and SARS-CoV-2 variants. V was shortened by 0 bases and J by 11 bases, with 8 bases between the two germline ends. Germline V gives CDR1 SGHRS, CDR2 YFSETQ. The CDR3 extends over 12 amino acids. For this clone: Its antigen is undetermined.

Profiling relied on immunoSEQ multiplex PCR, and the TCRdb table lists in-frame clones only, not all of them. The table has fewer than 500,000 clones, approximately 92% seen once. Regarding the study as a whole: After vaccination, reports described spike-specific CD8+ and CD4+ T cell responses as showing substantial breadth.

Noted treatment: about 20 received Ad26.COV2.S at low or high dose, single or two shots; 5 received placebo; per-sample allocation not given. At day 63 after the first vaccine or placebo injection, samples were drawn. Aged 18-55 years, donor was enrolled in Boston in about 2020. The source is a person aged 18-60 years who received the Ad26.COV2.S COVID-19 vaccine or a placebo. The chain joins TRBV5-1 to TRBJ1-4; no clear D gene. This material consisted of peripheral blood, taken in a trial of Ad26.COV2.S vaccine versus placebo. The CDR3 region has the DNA TGCGCCAGCAGCTTGGACGGTGGGAAACTGTTTTTT. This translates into CASSLDGGKLFF.